A single sample gave rise to the 6 T cell receptor beta chains below, sequenced in a study of Ad26.COV2.S vaccination and SARS-CoV-2 variants. Treatment of the sample: approximately 18 received Ad26.COV2.S at low or high dose, single or two shots; about 5 received placebo; per-sample allocation not given. Collection of the samples took place on day 63 after the first injection of vaccine or placebo. The table came from immunoSEQ multiplex PCR; TCRdb's copy has only in-frame clones and leaves some out. The table includes 400,000 to 450,000 clones, 90% detected once. The source material was peripheral blood, sampled in a trial of Ad26.COV2.S vaccine versus placebo. Receptor source: a person between 18 and 59 years old who received the Ad26.COV2.S COVID-19 vaccine or a placebo.

The V gene is TRBV7-9, the J gene TRBJ2-1; TRBD1 aligns across 7 bases. The CDR3 is 15 residues long. With 4 bases clipped from V and 2 bases from J, the junction kept 5 bases outside the gene matches. Germline V gene lookup returns CDR1 SEHNR and CDR2 FQNEAQ (reference sequence). The CDR3 is CASSSRDSPYNEQFF. The CDR3 DNA sequence: TGTGCCAGCAGCTCCCGGGACAGTCCCTACAATGAGCAGTTCTTC.

The V and J genes are TRBV6-5 and TRBJ1-2, with no clear D. Trimming took 6 bases from V and 4 from J, leaving 12 bases between them. Per germline, CDR1 MNHEY and CDR2 SVGAGI. This CDR3 spans 13 amino acids. CDR3 in DNA: TGTGCCAGCAGCGGTAGGGTGAGCTATGGCTACACCTTC. As protein: CASSGRVSYGYTF.

In its sample, this clone was seen once. V is TRBV27 and J is TRBJ2-7; D gene ambiguous. Trimming left V 4 bases short and J 2 bases short, with 9 bases between. There are 13 residues in the CDR3. CDR1 MNHEY and CDR2 SMNVEV come from the germline V gene (reference sequence). The CDR3 coding sequence is TGTGCCAGCAGTTCAGGAGTGACCTACGAGCAGTACTTC. As protein: CASSSGVTYEQYF.

This clone has only one observation. This chain joins TRBV7-9 and TRBJ1-1; the D gene is possibly TRBD1 (5 bases). Germline V gene data show CDR1 as SEHNR and CDR2 as FQNEAQ (reference sequence). Trimming cost V 4 bases and J 3 bases, with 9 bases left between them. The CDR3 has 13 amino acids. The CDR3 region is CASSYLGDTEAFF. The CDR3 DNA reads as TGTGCCAGCAGCTACCTAGGGGACACTGAAGCTTTCTTT.

This clone was seen once. The chain joins TRBV28 to TRBJ2-6; D is undetermined. Germline loops: CDR1 MDHEN, CDR2 SYDVKM. V lost 6 bases and J lost 0, with 9 bases in between. This CDR3 is 15 amino acids long. CDR3 residues: CASSTSSSGANVLTF. CDR3 nucleotides: TGTGCCAGCAGCACCAGTTCCTCTGGGGCCAACGTCCTGACTTTC. Variable domain in full (rest from reference TRBV28 and TRBJ2-6): DVKVTQSSRYLVKRTGEKVFLECVQDMDHENMFWYRQDPGLGLRLIYFSYDVKMKEKGDIPEGYSVSREKKERFSLILESASTNQTSMYLCASSTSSSGANVLTFGAGSRLTVL.

This chain links TRBV4-1 with TRBJ1-4; D is possibly TRBD1 (6 bases). Trimming left V 1 base short and J 0 bases short, with 12 bases between. The CDR3 has 17 residues. Germline CDR1 MGHRA, CDR2 YSYEKL. CDR3 loop: CASSQGGGPATNEKLFF. The DNA of the CDR3 is TGCGCCAGCAGCCAAGGTGGGGGCCCGGCAACTAATGAAAAACTGTTTTTT.